Below are 19 T cell receptor beta chains sequenced from a single sample in a study of T cells in Graves' hyperthyroidism and ophthalmopathy. Amplification yielded TCR beta CDR3 regions, with RNA transcripts as the source. Researchers ran a first-round RT-PCR on the TCR CDR3 using the HTBI primer set. TCRdb re-called the multiplex PCR reads with MiXCR, one entry per CDR3 protein. The sample lists a few hundred thousand distinct CDR3 sequences, roughly 50% seen once, with more than 7% in the top ten. The sequenced material came from peripheral blood or thyroid tissue (not recorded which). These receptors came from a woman aged 18-29 years with Graves' hyperthyroidism.

The chain is built from TRBV9 and TRBJ2-7; 7 nucleotides line up with TRBD2. Germline assignment: CDR1 SGDLS and CDR2 YYNGEE. CDR3 size: 15 residues. The V segment lost 0 bases and the J segment 2 bases; nucleotides outside the gene matches: 5. CDR3 DNA sequence: TGTGCCAGCAGCGTAGCTTGGGGGAGGGCCTACGAGCAGTACTTC. It translates to CASSVAWGRAYEQYF.

The chain links TRBV5-1 to TRBJ1-4; 9 bases align to TRBD1. Per germline, CDR1 SGHRS and CDR2 YFSETQ. There are 15 residues in the CDR3. V lost 0 bases and J lost 7; bases outside the gene matches: 4. The CDR3 DNA sequence: TGCGCCAGCAGCTTGGGGGACAGGGTCCCTGAAAAACTGTTTTTT. Its translation: CASSLGDRVPEKLFF.

The rearrangement joins TRBV6-1 to TRBJ2-7, with TRBD2 identical over 9 bases. From germline, CDR1 is MNHNS and CDR2 SASEGT. The trim removed 5 bases at V and 4 bases at J, leaving 6 bases unmatched. There are 14 residues in the CDR3. CDR3 loop: CASSKEREEYEQYF. DNA of the CDR3: TGTGCCAGCAGTAAAGAGCGGGAGGAATACGAGCAGTACTTC.

The chain is built from TRBV4-1 and TRBJ2-7; 9 nucleotides align to TRBD1. The CDR3 is 15 amino acids. Germline assignment: CDR1 MGHRA and CDR2 YSYEKL. Losses at the gene ends were 0 bases for V and 3 bases for J; bases not matched to a gene: 3. The CDR3 loop is CASSQDTGGFYEQYF. For the CDR3, the DNA is TGCGCCAGCAGCCAAGATACAGGGGGCTTCTACGAGCAGTACTTC.

This chain connects TRBV12-3 or TRBV12-4 to TRBJ1-1, with D tentatively TRBD1 (6 bases). Trimming shortened V by 7 bases and J by 3 bases, and 12 bases separated the two germline ends. The CDR3 runs 13 residues. DNA of the CDR3: TGTGCCAGCAAGGAGGGGGGACACACTGAAGCTTTCTTT. Translated: CASKEGGHTEAFF.

The chain uses TRBV3-1 and TRBJ2-7; 9 bases match TRBD1. Germline V gene data show CDR1 as LGHDT and CDR2 as YNNKEL (reference sequence). After removal of 4 bases from V and 0 bases from J, the junction contained 7 bases not matched to a gene. CDR3 length equals 16 residues. The CDR3 region has the DNA TGTGCCAGCAGCCGTTCCGAGGACAGGGGCTCCTACGAGCAGTACTTC. Translation gives CASSRSEDRGSYEQYF.

The chain links TRBV6-1 to TRBJ2-6; D assignment may be TRBD1 or TRBD2 (5 bases each). The CDR3 covers 14 residues. The germline V and J ends were trimmed by 8 bases and 2 bases, with 10 bases remaining between them. The germline V gene has CDR1 MNHNS and CDR2 SASEGT. The CDR3 DNA follows: TGTGCCAGCTTATTGGGGGCTGGGGCCAACGTCCTGACTTTC. The encoded protein is CASLLGAGANVLTF.

Many counts were recorded for this clonotype. The chain recombines TRBV2 with TRBJ2-3; the match to TRBD2 covers 11 bases. In germline, CDR1 is SNHLY, CDR2 FYNNEI. The CDR3 length is 14 residues. Trimming at V came to 9 bases and at J to 0 bases, leaving 2 bases not matched to a gene. The CDR3 loop reads CASRTSGSTDTQYF. CDR3 bases: TGTGCCAGTAGGACTAGCGGGAGCACAGATACGCAGTATTTT.

At least ten counts were recorded for this clonotype. The junction differs from germline at one of its ends, possibly a read error. In DNA, the CDR3 is TGTGCCAGCAGCTGGGGACTAGCAGACTACGAGCAGTACTTC. It translates to CASSWGLADYEQYF. This chain links TRBV5-1 with TRBJ2-7; 9 nucleotides line up with TRBD2. CDR3 size: 14 residues. The V gene's germline CDR1 is SGHRS and CDR2 YFSETQ.

V gene TRBV29-1 combines with J gene TRBJ1-1, with D possibly TRBD1 on 5 matching bases. Germline V gene data show CDR1 as SQVTM and CDR2 as ANQGSEA. The V gene lost 4 bases and the J gene lost 5 bases, with 8 bases spanning the gap. This CDR3 spans 11 amino acids. Written as DNA, the CDR3 is TGCAGCGTTGGGGACGGGACTGAAGCTTTCTTT. Its protein product is CSVGDGTEAFF. Combining the CDR3 with reference TRBV29-1 and TRBJ1-1 gives the whole variable domain SAVISQKPSRDICQRGTSLTIQCQVDSQVTMMFWYRQQPGQSLTLIATANQGSEATYESGFVIDKFPISRPNLTFSTLTVSNMSPEDSSIYLCSVGDGTEAFFGQGTRLTVV.

This clonotype was seen ten or more times. The genes are TRBV6-5 and TRBJ1-1; the D is unclear. This CDR3 spans 17 amino acids. Looked up from germline, CDR1 is MNHEY and CDR2 is SVGAGI. V lost 5 bases and J lost 1, with 20 bases in between. The chain's CDR3 is CASSHHPYRSPNTEAFF. The DNA of the CDR3 is TGTGCCAGCAGTCATCATCCATATCGGTCACCGAACACTGAAGCTTTCTTT.

In its sample, this clonotype was seen many times. This chain links TRBV12-3 or TRBV12-4 with TRBJ2-2; TRBD2 is a possible D gene (5 bases). The germline V and J ends were trimmed by 1 base and 5 bases, with 11 bases remaining between them. The CDR3 contains 15 residues. This chain's CDR3 is CASSLGQTGTGELFF. The DNA for the CDR3 is TGTGCCAGCAGTTTAGGGCAAACGGGGACCGGGGAGCTGTTTTTT.

This rearrangement joins TRBV30 to TRBJ2-2, with TRBD1 identical over 9 bases. The length of the CDR3 is 14 residues. Germline V lookup: CDR1 GTSNPN, CDR2 SVGIG (reference sequence). With V trimmed by 5 bases and J by 8 bases, 9 bases remained unmatched. CDR3 sequence (DNA): TGTGCCTGGGGGACAGGGTTTTTAGGAGGGGAGCTGTTTTTT. It codes for CAWGTGFLGGELFF.

The chain joins TRBV20-1 to TRBJ1-5, with D maybe TRBD1 (6 bases). Trimming took off 6 bases at V and 0 bases at J, with 15 bases between the two ends. The CDR3 sequence is 15 residues long. Looked up from germline, CDR1 is DFQATT and CDR2 is SNEGSKA (reference sequence). CDR3 residues: CSAGGGRHSNQPQHF. The CDR3 region has the DNA TGCAGTGCGGGAGGGGGGAGACATAGCAATCAGCCCCAGCATTTT.

The chain joins TRBV24-1 to TRBJ1-3; D unclear. V dropped 6 bases and J dropped 6 bases, with 20 bases sitting between them. Germline CDR1 and CDR2: KGHDR and SFDVKD. CDR3 length equals 16 residues. CDR3 sequence reads: CATSLTGAGQENTIYF. CDR3 sequence (DNA): TGTGCCACCAGTCTAACCGGTGCAGGTCAAGAAAACACCATATATTTT.

This chain links TRBV2 with TRBJ1-5, with no clear D. V lost 9 bases to trimming and J lost 0 bases, with 12 bases between them. Looked up from germline, CDR1 is SNHLY and CDR2 is FYNNEI. CDR3 length: 14 amino acids. For the CDR3, the DNA is TGTGCCAGTGCTCGGACGGTTAGCAATCAGCCCCAGCATTTT. Translated, it gives CASARTVSNQPQHF.

The table lists this clonotype with many counts. The rearrangement links TRBV7-9 to TRBJ1-1, with D maybe TRBD1 (6 bases). CDR1 is SEHNR and CDR2 is FQNEAQ in the germline V gene (reference sequence). The V and J ends lost 1 base and 5 bases respectively, with 11 bases between them. This CDR3 contains 14 residues. CDR3 region: CASSLDRAGTEAFF. For the CDR3, the DNA is TGTGCCAGCAGCTTAGACAGGGCTGGTACTGAAGCTTTCTTT.

This clonotype was counted a few times. The chain is built from TRBV29-1 and TRBJ1-2; a weak D match, TRBD1 (6 bases). Trimming left V 8 bases short and J 4 bases short, with 14 bases between. Germline V gene lookup returns CDR1 SQVTM and CDR2 ANQGSEA. The CDR3 totals 12 residues. The CDR3 is CSLGRGSYGYTF. CDR3 coding DNA: TGCAGCTTAGGGAGGGGGTCCTATGGCTACACCTTC.

This clonotype was seen many times. Mismatch with germline at one junction end may stem from a read error. The genes are TRBV12-3 or TRBV12-4 and TRBJ2-5; 7 bases agree with TRBD2. There are 14 residues in the CDR3. Here the CDR3 DNA reads TGTGCCAGCAGCTTAGGACTAGTCGGGGAGACCCAGTACTTC. It yields the protein CASSLGLVGETQYF.